This is a list of T cell receptor beta chains from one sample in a study of response to subunit inactivated influenza vaccine. Each CDR3 protein is one row after TCRdb ran MiXCR on the RT-PCR reads. The sample includes around 160,000 distinct CDR3 sequences, around 9.9% of them seen just once. Sequencing was performed on non-naive T cells sorted from PBMCs, taken roughly 46 days after vaccination. Every receptor here comes from a man in his fifties or sixties who received an inactivated influenza vaccine. The CDR3 runs from the conserved cysteine through the conserved F or W. Fields, in order: J gene, V gene, D gene, clone size, CDR3 length, CDR3 DNA, CDR3 protein. The D gene is left open where the match is weak. The listing skips clone size in some rows; elsewhere it reads once, few, many or a size class.

TRBJ2-7 TRBV6-2/TRBV6-3 - - 14 TGTGCCAGCAGTAAGACTCATCCGCCCCTGGAGCAGTACTTC CASSKTHPPLEQYF
TRBJ2-6 TRBV21-1 - few 18 TGTGCCAGCAGCAATCACACGACAGGCTCCCTTGGGGCCAACGTCCTGACTTTC CASSNHTTGSLGANVLTF
TRBJ1-6 TRBV5-1 - - 13 TGCGCCAGCAGCTTGGGGTGGGGTTCACCCCTCCACTTT CASSLGWGSPLHF
TRBJ2-3 TRBV20-1 - - 16 TGCAGTGCTAGAGGACAGGGTGGGAGGGTTTCAGATACGCAGTATTTT CSARGQGGRVSDTQYF
TRBJ1-3 TRBV29-1 - many 16 TGCAGCGTTGCGTTTGGCGGCCAGGGACCAGGAAACACCATATATTTT CSVAFGGQGPGNTIYF
TRBJ2-1 TRBV14 TRBD2 many 14 TGTGCCAGCAGCCCGACTAGCGGCTACAATGAGCAGTTCTTC CASSPTSGYNEQFF
TRBJ2-5 TRBV29-1 TRBD2 - 16 TGCAGCGTTGAAGAGGTGTATGAGACTAGCGGAGAGACCCAGTACTTC CSVEEVYETSGETQYF
TRBJ2-7 TRBV7-2 TRBD2 - 13 TGTGCCAGCAGCTTTGCGGGAGTAGCCGAGCAGTACTTC CASSFAGVAEQYF
TRBJ2-5 TRBV7-2 TRBD1 - 16 TGTGCCAGCAGCAAACAGGGGGCGAGCGTGGGGGAGACCCAGTACTTC CASSKQGASVGETQYF
TRBJ2-3 TRBV11-2 - - 13 TGTGCCAGCAGCTTTGGGGGGGCGGATACGCAGTATTTT CASSFGGADTQYF
TRBJ2-1 TRBV7-3 TRBD1 few 18 TGTGCCAGCATCCTCGACAGGGGGTCCCTTGGCTCCTACAATGAGCAGTTCTTC CASILDRGSLGSYNEQFF
TRBJ2-2 TRBV20-1 TRBD2 - 14 TGCAGTGCTGAGAGCGGGGCCAACACCGGGGAGCTGTTTTTT CSAESGANTGELFF
TRBJ2-3 TRBV20-1 TRBD2 many 13 TGCAGTGCTTTTAGCGGGAGGTCAGATACGCAGTATTTT CSAFSGRSDTQYF
TRBJ2-7 TRBV28 - many 14 TGTGCCAGCAGTTCGGACACGGTTTTCTACGAGCAGTACTTC CASSSDTVFYEQYF
TRBJ2-4 TRBV7-2 - - 16 TGTGCCAGCAGCTTAGACAGCGGAGTAGCCAAAAACATTCAGTACTTC CASSLDSGVAKNIQYF
TRBJ2-7 TRBV6-2/TRBV6-3 TRBD1 many 15 TGTGCCAGCACCTATGGGGACAGTAGAGACTACGAGCAGTACTTC CASTYGDSRDYEQYF
TRBJ2-7 TRBV4-2 - many 15 TGTGCCAGCAGCCAAGATAAGCAGGCTTCCTACGAGCAGTACTTC CASSQDKQASYEQYF
TRBJ2-1 TRBV29-1 - many 12 TGCAGCGTTGCCAGTTCTTACAATGAGCAGTTCTTC CSVASSYNEQFF
TRBJ2-1 TRBV5-1 - few 13 TGCGCCAGCAGGGTTCGGACGAACAATGAGCAGTTCTTC CASRVRTNNEQFF
TRBJ1-1 TRBV28 - - 14 TGTGCCAGCAGCTGGGGGGCGGTCGGCACTGAAGCTTTCTTT CASSWGAVGTEAFF
TRBJ1-1 TRBV10-3 - - 15 TGTGCCATCAGTGAGCCAGGAGCCTTGAACACTGAAGCTTTCTTT CAISEPGALNTEAFF
TRBJ2-6 TRBV28 - few 14 TGTGCCAGCAGTTTCTACTCTGGGGCCAACGTCCTGACTTTC CASSFYSGANVLTF
TRBJ2-7 TRBV28 - few 12 TGTGCCAGAGTGAGGGGACCCTACGAGCAGTACTTC CARVRGPYEQYF
TRBJ2-7 TRBV6-1 - once 14 TGTGCCACCCAATGGGTACGGGACTCCTACGAGCAGTACTTC CATQWVRDSYEQYF
TRBJ2-7 TRBV4-2 - - 18 TGTGCCAGCAGCCAAGAACGGTTGAGGGGGGGTAGGTCCTACGAGCAGTACTTC CASSQERLRGGRSYEQYF
TRBJ1-2 TRBV10-2 - - 16 TGCGCCAGCAGTGAGGGTCAGGGGTCGGGGGTTTATGGCTACACCTTC CASSEGQGSGVYGYTF
TRBJ2-1 TRBV4-1 - medium-sized 14 TGCGCCAGCAGCCAAGGATACAGTTACAATGAGCAGTTCTTC CASSQGYSYNEQFF
TRBJ2-2 TRBV6-2/TRBV6-3 - many 13 TGTGCCAGCAGTCAGCGGGACACCGGGGAGCTGTTTTTT CASSQRDTGELFF
TRBJ2-3 TRBV29-1 - few 11 TGCAGCATCTACAGAGCAGATACGCAGTATTTT CSIYRADTQYF
TRBJ2-1 TRBV20-1 - - 12 TGCAGTGCTAGAGGCCCATACAATGAGCAGTTCTTC CSARGPYNEQFF
TRBJ2-1 TRBV27 - many 13 TGTGCCAGCAGCCTTAGCGCCACCAATGAGCAGTTCTTC CASSLSATNEQFF
TRBJ1-4 TRBV7-2 - - 13 TGTGCCAGCAGCTTAGGGCGGTGGGAAAAACTGTTTTTT CASSLGRWEKLFF